The 16 T cell receptor beta chains presented below share a single source sample, sequenced in a study of cytomegalovirus exposure and HLA in healthy donors. In the PCR, 60 Vbeta and 13 Jbeta primers were used. Assay used: immunoSEQ multiplex PCR; TCRdb lists only in-frame clones, some missing. Of 90,000 or so clones in the sample, nearly 80% were seen once. The sample consisted of PBMCs. The receptors stem from a woman between 50 and 59 years old in good health and CMV-seropositive.

This clone was recorded a few times. The CDR3 protein is CSGQGGGEKLFF. The CDR3 DNA reads as TGTTCCGGACAGGGTGGAGGTGAAAAACTGTTTTTT. This rearrangement joins TRBV7-9 to TRBJ1-4; TRBD1 agrees at 8 bases. In germline, CDR1 is SEHNR, CDR2 FQNEAQ (reference sequence). This CDR3 has 12 residues.

To note about this clone: One junction end disagrees with the germline gene, perhaps due to a read error. The rearrangement uses TRBV7-9 and TRBJ2-2; 13 nucleotides agree with TRBD2. This CDR3 has 18 residues. The germline CDR1 and CDR2 sequences are SEHNR and FQNEAQ (reference sequence). The CDR3 here is CSSTDTSGRAGYTGELFF. CDR3 bases: TGTTCCAGCACCGATACTAGCGGGAGGGCCGGGTACACCGGGGAGCTGTTTTTT.

This clone turned up a few times. The chain joins TRBV4-1 to TRBJ2-7, with D possibly matching TRBD1 (6 bases). The CDR3 is made up of 15 amino acids. Trimming stripped 4 bases from V and 0 bases from J, with 13 bases between. Germline V CDR1 and CDR2: MGHRA, YSYEKL. The CDR3, as DNA: TGCGCCAGCAGCCGAGCGACAGGCCTCTCCTACGAGCAGTACTTC. Residues: CASSRATGLSYEQYF.

The J gene is TRBJ2-7, the V gene TRBV25-1, with TRBD2 matching 7 bases. CDR1 and CDR2 (germline): MGHDK, SYGVNS. J lost 0 bases, V lost 5 bases, and 16 bases had no gene match. The CDR3 covers 18 residues. CDR3 sequence reads: CASSPIGRGFVTSYEQYV. The DNA of the CDR3 is TGTGCCAGCAGTCCTATTGGGCGGGGGTTTGTTACCTCCTACGAGCAGTACGTC.

The rearrangement uses TRBV19 and TRBJ2-5; 9 bases line up with TRBD2. This CDR3 contains 18 residues. Per the germline V gene, CDR1 is LNHDA and CDR2 is SQIVND (reference sequence). Trimming took 4 bases from V and 0 from J; bases not matched to a gene: 12. CDR3 in amino acids: CASSTHRRLAVHQETQYF. The CDR3 DNA is TGTGCCAGTAGTACCCACCGACGACTAGCGGTACACCAAGAGACCCAGTACTTC.

CDR3 bases: TGTGCCAGCAGGCCAGTACAGGGTTCATATCAGCCCCAGCATTTT. Its protein is CASRPVQGSYQPQHF. The chain employs TRBV27 and TRBJ1-5, with D tentatively TRBD1 (6 bases). CDR1 is MNHEY and CDR2 is SMNVEV in the germline V gene (reference sequence). This CDR3 spans 15 amino acids. Trimming removed 6 bases at V and 5 bases at J, with 17 bases between.

V is TRBV5-1 and J is TRBJ1-1; tentative D call: TRBD1 (6 bases). CDR1 is SGHRS, CDR2 YFSETQ, per germline. V lost 0 bases and J lost 5, with 14 bases in between. This CDR3 comprises 15 residues. The CDR3 region has the DNA TGCGCCAGCAGCTTGGCCTTTCGGGGGGCGACTGAAGCTTTCTTT. It is translated as CASSLAFRGATEAFF.

V usage is TRBV4-1 and J usage is TRBJ2-1; maybe TRBD2 (5 bases). V lost 1 base, J lost 9 bases, and 10 bases lay in between. Germline CDR1 MGHRA, CDR2 YSYEKL. The CDR3 contains 13 residues. The CDR3 here is CASSQVLGGEQFF. The CDR3 nucleotides are TGCGCCAGCAGCCAAGTCCTCGGAGGTGAGCAGTTCTTC.

The chain recombines TRBV5-5 with TRBJ2-2; 7 bases fit TRBD2. The CDR3 is made up of 17 amino acids. Germline V gene sequence: CDR1 SGHKS, CDR2 YYEKEE (reference sequence). V gave up 5 bases and J gave up 3 bases; unmatched junction bases: 13. In nucleotides, the CDR3 is TGTGCCAGCAGGCTGGGTCTTGGCGGGAGCTACACCGGGGAGCTGTTTTTT. Its translation: CASRLGLGGSYTGELFF.

The CDR3 DNA reads TGTGCCAGCAGGACTAGCTTAAGCACAGATACGCAGTATTTT. It codes for CASRTSLSTDTQYF. The chain has TRBV6-5 and TRBJ2-3, with TRBD2 matching over 7 bases. The V segment lost 6 bases and the J segment 0 bases; nucleotides outside the gene matches: 3. Germline CDR1 MNHEY, CDR2 SVGAGI. This CDR3 is 14 amino acids long.

The genes are TRBV19 and TRBJ1-5, with D maybe TRBD1 (6 bases). This CDR3 region has 13 residues. V lost 8 bases and J lost 3, with 11 bases in between. Germline assignment: CDR1 LNHDA and CDR2 SQIVND (reference sequence). In nucleotides, the CDR3 is TGTGCCAGTGCTGACAGGTACAATCAGCCCCAGCATTTT. It encodes CASADRYNQPQHF.

The chain joins TRBV4-2 to TRBJ2-3; TRBD1 matches at 7 bases. Unmatched junction bases numbered 8, after V lost 2 bases and J lost 3 bases. This CDR3 is 16 amino acids long. Germline V gene data show CDR1 as LGHNA and CDR2 as YNFKEQ. The CDR3 sequence: CASSQKTGETTDTQYF. CDR3 DNA sequence: TGTGCCAGCAGCCAAAAAACAGGGGAGACAACAGATACGCAGTATTTT.

Only a few counts were recorded for this clone. This rearrangement joins TRBV5-6 to TRBJ2-7; maybe TRBD1 (5 bases). The V and J ends lost 2 bases and 4 bases respectively, with 7 bases between them. The CDR3 is 12 amino acids. Looked up from germline, CDR1 is SGHDT and CDR2 is YYEEEE. DNA of the CDR3: TGTGCCAGCAGCTTACAGGATTACGAGCAGTACTTC. It yields the protein CASSLQDYEQYF.

This chain connects TRBV7-8 to TRBJ2-5; D is possibly TRBD2 (6 bases). Judging by the DNA end, TRBJ2-7 fits better; the J call may be wrong. From germline, CDR1 is SGHVS and CDR2 FQNEAQ. CDR3 length: 14 amino acids. The CDR3 DNA reads as TGTGCCAGCAGCTACGCGGGGCAGTCCTACGAGCAGTACTTC. This gives the protein CASSYAGQSYEQYF.

This clone was counted only a few times. The V call is TRBV6-1, the J call TRBJ2-2; possibly TRBD1 for D (5 bases). The CDR3 loop spans 12 amino acids. The germline V gene has CDR1 MNHNS and CDR2 SASEGT. The V gene lost 6 bases and the J gene lost 4 bases, with 6 bases spanning the gap. CDR3 region: CASRRGTGELFF. CDR3 sequence (DNA): TGTGCCAGCAGAAGGGGCACCGGGGAGCTGTTTTTT.

The genes are TRBV6-1 and TRBJ1-4, with D tentatively TRBD1 (5 bases). The CDR3 is 18 residues long. V lost 2 bases to trimming and J lost 2 bases, with 18 bases between them. Per the germline V gene, CDR1 is MNHNS and CDR2 is SASEGT. The CDR3 region is CASSERLRRTGTNEKLFF. Written as DNA, the CDR3 is TGTGCCAGCAGTGAACGGTTGCGGCGAACAGGCACTAATGAAAAACTGTTTTTT.